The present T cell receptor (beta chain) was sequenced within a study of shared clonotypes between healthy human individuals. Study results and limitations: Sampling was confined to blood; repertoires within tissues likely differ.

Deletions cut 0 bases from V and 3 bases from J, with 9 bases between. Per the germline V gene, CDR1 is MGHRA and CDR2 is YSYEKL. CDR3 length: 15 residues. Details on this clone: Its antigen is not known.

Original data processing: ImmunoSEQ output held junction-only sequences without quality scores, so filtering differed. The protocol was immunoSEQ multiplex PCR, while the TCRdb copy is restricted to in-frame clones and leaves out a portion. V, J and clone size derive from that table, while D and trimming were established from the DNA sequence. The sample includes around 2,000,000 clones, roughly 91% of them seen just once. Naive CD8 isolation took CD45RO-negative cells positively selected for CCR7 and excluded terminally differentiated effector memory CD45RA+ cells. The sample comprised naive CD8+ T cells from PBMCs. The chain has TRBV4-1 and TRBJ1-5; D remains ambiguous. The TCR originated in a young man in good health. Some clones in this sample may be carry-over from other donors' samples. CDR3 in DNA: TGCGCCAGCAGCCAAGAGGTCACAGCCAATCAGCCCCAGCATTTT. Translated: CASSQEVTANQPQHF.